This T cell receptor beta chain was identified in a study of response to subunit inactivated influenza vaccine (dated by TCRdb to 2017 to 2018). Some background on the complete study: To follow how T cells responded to a trivalent subunit inactivated influenza vaccine, the researchers relied on deep quantitative profiling of the T cell receptor repertoire.

A note on this clonotype: Its antigen is currently not known. No clone much larger than this one lies a single base away; base qualities are absent.

CDR1 and CDR2 (MNHNS, SASEGT) derive from the germline V gene. A distance of 10 bases separates the germline ends of V and J, which lose 3 bases and 3 bases respectively. Including the terminal cysteine and phenylalanine, the CDR3 comprises 14 residues. Just the 42-base CDR3 DNA is kept, in frame starting at base 1. The investigation overall reported the following: According to the authors, only a limited number of new T cells may be recruited by each seasonal influenza vaccination.

Libraries came from RT-PCR. The data were produced on an Illumina HiSeq 2500. TCRdb reprocessing: public reads trimmed at Q25 with fastp, clones called with MiXCR, in-frame beta chains kept. Merged by CDR3 protein, the rows form single entries marked with the most common genes and DNA. Present in this sample are hundreds of thousands of distinct CDR3 sequences, 14% of which were seen just once. The leading ten clones occupy roughly 7.2% of the sample. The receptor was isolated from a man in his fifties or sixties who received an inactivated influenza vaccine. Donor details come from another sample of the same person, matched by shared clones. The sequencing here drew on PBMCs from blood, taken around 14 days before vaccination. In this chain, TRBV6-1 is recombined with TRBJ2-3, and the D gene may be TRBD2, 5 bases matching. The DNA sequence is TGTGCCAGCAGTGAGGCAGGCGGGACAGATACGCAGTATTTT. Translated, it gives CASSEAGGTDTQYF.